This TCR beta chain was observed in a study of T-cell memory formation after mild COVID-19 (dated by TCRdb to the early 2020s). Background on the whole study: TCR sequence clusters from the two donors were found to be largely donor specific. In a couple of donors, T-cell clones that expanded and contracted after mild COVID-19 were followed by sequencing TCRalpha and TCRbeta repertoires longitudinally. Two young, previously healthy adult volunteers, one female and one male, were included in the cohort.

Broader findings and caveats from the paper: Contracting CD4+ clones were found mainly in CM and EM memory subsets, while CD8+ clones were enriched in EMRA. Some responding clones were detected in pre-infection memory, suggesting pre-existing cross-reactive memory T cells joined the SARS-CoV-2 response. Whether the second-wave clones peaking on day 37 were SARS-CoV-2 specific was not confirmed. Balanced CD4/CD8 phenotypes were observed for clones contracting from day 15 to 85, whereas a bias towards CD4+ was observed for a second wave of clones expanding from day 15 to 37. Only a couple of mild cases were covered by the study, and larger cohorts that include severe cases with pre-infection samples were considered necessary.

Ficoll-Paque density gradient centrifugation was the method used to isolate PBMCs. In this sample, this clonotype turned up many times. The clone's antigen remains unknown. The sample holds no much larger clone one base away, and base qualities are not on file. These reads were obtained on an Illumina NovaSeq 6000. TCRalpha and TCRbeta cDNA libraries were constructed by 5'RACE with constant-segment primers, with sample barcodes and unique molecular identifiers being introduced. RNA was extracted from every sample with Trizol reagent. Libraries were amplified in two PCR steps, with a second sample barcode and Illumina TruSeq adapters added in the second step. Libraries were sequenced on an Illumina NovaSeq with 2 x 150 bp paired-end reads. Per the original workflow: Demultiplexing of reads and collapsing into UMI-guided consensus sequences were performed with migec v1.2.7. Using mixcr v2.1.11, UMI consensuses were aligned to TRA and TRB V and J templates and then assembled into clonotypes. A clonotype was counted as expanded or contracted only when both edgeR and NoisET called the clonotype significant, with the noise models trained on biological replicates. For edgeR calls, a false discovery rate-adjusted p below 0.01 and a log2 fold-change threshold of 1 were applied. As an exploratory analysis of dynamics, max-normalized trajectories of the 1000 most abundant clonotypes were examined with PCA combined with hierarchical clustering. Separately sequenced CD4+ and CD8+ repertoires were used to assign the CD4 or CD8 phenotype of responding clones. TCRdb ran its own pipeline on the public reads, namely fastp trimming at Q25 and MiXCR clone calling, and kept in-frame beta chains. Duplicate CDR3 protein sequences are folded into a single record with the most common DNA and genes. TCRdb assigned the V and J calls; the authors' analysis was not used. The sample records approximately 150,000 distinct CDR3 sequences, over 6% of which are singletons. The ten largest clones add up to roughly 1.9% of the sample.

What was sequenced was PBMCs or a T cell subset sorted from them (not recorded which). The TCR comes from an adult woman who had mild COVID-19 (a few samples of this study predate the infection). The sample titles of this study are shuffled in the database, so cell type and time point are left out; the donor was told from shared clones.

The DNA sequence reads TGTGCCAGCAGCTTGGTAGCAGGGGGAAGCGCCTTGAACACTGAAGCTTTCTTT. Protein translation: CASSLVAGGSALNTEAFF. The chain uses TRBV7-2 and TRBJ1-1; 7 central bases correspond to TRBD1. Relative to germline, V is missing 3 bases and J is missing 0 bases, with 13 bases of the junction outside any gene match. Including cysteine and phenylalanine, the CDR3 has 18 amino acids. Only the CDR3 region is kept as DNA, spanning 54 bases read in frame from base 1. CDR1 SGHTA and CDR2 FQGNSA were looked up in the germline V gene.